This passage covers 16 T cell receptor beta chains from one sample sequenced in a study of patients and donors after allogeneic stem cell transplantation. TCRdb used MiXCR to reprocess the RT-PCR reads, holding one entry per CDR3 protein. The sample lists about a million distinct CDR3 sequences; about 20% were seen once. Material: blood, either unsorted or a sorted T cell fraction (not recorded which). The receptors here all came from a human donor who was either an allogeneic HSCT recipient or a stem cell or donor lymphocyte infusion donor (not recorded which). It is not recorded whose cells these are; they may come from a transplant donor.

There are a few counts of this clonotype. The J gene is TRBJ1-2, the V gene TRBV7-9, with 10 bases fitting TRBD1. The V and J ends lost 4 bases and 3 bases, in that order; junction bases with no gene match: 8. Germline V gene lookup returns CDR1 SEHNR and CDR2 FQNEAQ (reference sequence). The CDR3 covers 16 residues. The CDR3 DNA is TGTGCCAGCAGCTGGGAGACAGGGGGCGCGGACTATGGCTACACCTTC. Protein: CASSWETGGADYGYTF.

The gene calls are TRBV10-3 and TRBJ2-7, with D possibly matching TRBD2 (6 bases). The CDR3 has 15 residues. Germline values: CDR1 ENHRY, CDR2 SYGVKD. V lost 0 bases and J 6 bases, leaving 15 bases between the germline ends. The CDR3 protein is CAISESAGRPGEQYF. The CDR3 bases are TGTGCCATCAGTGAGTCGGCGGGACGGCCAGGCGAGCAGTACTTC.

The CDR3 DNA reads TGTGCCAGCAGTTTATTATCGGTCAGGGGAGAGGTTAGGCAGTTCTTC. Protein sequence: CASSLLSVRGEVRQFF. V and J are TRBV27 and TRBJ2-1; weak D call: TRBD1 (6 bases). Germline CDR1 and CDR2: MNHEY and SMNVEV (reference sequence). V lost 1 base to trimming and J lost 12 bases, with 22 bases between them. The CDR3 runs to 16 residues.

The chain uses TRBV9 and TRBJ2-2; no definite D call. V shed 0 bases and J shed 11 bases, with 14 bases lying between them. CDR3 length equals 14 residues. CDR1 is SGDLS, CDR2 YYNGEE, per germline. CDR3 DNA: TGTGCCAGCAGCGTAGACGGGTACCAAATAGAGCTGTTTTTT. The encoded protein is CASSVDGYQIELFF. Full variable domain (remainder filled in from reference TRBV9 and TRBJ2-2): DSGVTQTPKHLITATGQRVTLRCSPRSGDLSVYWYQQSLDQGLQFLIQYYNGEERAKGNILERFSAQQFPDLHSELNLSSLELGDSALYFCASSVDGYQIELFFGEGSRLTVL.

This chain uses TRBV6-5 with TRBJ1-3; a possible D gene is TRBD1 (5 bases). The CDR3 runs 14 residues. Trimming stripped 2 bases from V and 0 bases from J, with 5 bases between. The germline V gene encodes CDR1 MNHEY and CDR2 SVGAGI. CDR3 protein: CASSYGGSGNTIYF. CDR3 nucleotide sequence: TGTGCCAGCAGTTACGGGGGCTCTGGAAACACCATATATTTT.

The rearrangement uses TRBV29-1 and TRBJ2-1; D might be TRBD2 (5 bases). V lost 6 bases and J lost 3, with 18 bases in between. There are 15 residues in the CDR3. The germline V gene has CDR1 SQVTM and CDR2 ANQGSEA. The CDR3 DNA reads TGCAGCGTCCTAGGACGGGGATTGGGCTACAATGAGCAGTTCTTC. Translated, it gives CSVLGRGLGYNEQFF.

This rearrangement joins TRBV12-3 or TRBV12-4 to TRBJ1-2, with 8 nucleotides matching TRBD1. V lost 1 base to trimming and J lost 3 bases; unmatched junction nucleotides: 4. The CDR3 contains 15 residues. CDR3 amino acids: CASSLGAGGYYGYTF. CDR3 in DNA: TGTGCCAGCAGTTTAGGGGCAGGGGGCTACTATGGCTACACCTTC.

This clonotype was seen only a few times. The chain uses TRBV11-2 and TRBJ2-1; TRBD2 matches at 11 bases. Germline V gene sequence: CDR1 SGHAT, CDR2 FQNNGV. With 6 bases clipped from V and 15 bases from J, the junction kept 7 bases outside the gene matches. The CDR3 extends over 12 amino acids. This CDR3 is CASRASGGYLFF. The CDR3 DNA is TGTGCCAGCAGGGCTAGCGGGGGGTATCTGTTCTTC. Using reference TRBV11-2 and TRBJ2-1 for the parts outside the CDR3, the full variable domain is EAGVAQSPRYKIIEKRQSVAFWCNPISGHATLYWYQQILGQGPKLLIQFQNNGVVDDSQLPKDRFSAERLKGVDSTLKIQPAKLEDSAVYLCASRASGGYLFFGPGTRLTVL.

This clonotype was counted only a few times. This chain uses TRBV24-1 with TRBJ2-1, with TRBD1 matching 7 bases. Germline V gene sequence: CDR1 KGHDR, CDR2 SFDVKD. CDR3 length equals 13 residues. The trim removed 7 bases at V and 5 bases at J, leaving 4 bases unmatched. The CDR3 sequence is CATRGQKHNEQFF. CDR3 nucleotide sequence: TGTGCCACCAGGGGACAGAAACACAATGAGCAGTTCTTC.

This clonotype was seen only once. The gene calls are TRBV27 and TRBJ2-2; 8 bases agree with TRBD1. V lost 7 bases, J lost 6 bases, and 13 bases stayed unmatched. The CDR3 sequence is 16 residues long. Germline assignment: CDR1 MNHEY and CDR2 SMNVEV (reference sequence). This CDR3 is CASTFVPDRVPGELFF. In nucleotides, the CDR3 is TGTGCCAGCACCTTCGTACCGGACAGGGTGCCCGGGGAGCTGTTTTTT.

The rearrangement joins TRBV15 to TRBJ1-2, with D possibly matching TRBD1 (5 bases). Germline V lookup: CDR1 LNHNV, CDR2 YYDKDF (reference sequence). The CDR3 spans 16 residues. Trimming pared 1 base from V and 7 bases from J, leaving 19 bases between. CDR3 sequence reads: CATSRGDGWLSGGYTF. Here the CDR3 DNA reads TGTGCCACCAGCAGAGGGGACGGATGGTTGTCGGGTGGCTACACCTTC.

V is TRBV6-5 and J is TRBJ2-7; 7 positions match TRBD1. V shed 2 bases and J 7 bases; nucleotides not matched to a gene: 11. Germline assignment: CDR1 MNHEY and CDR2 SVGAGI. The CDR3 is 15 residues long. The DNA of the CDR3 is TGTGCCAGCAGTTACAGGGGGCGCGGGCTTCAGGAGCAGTACTTC. Protein product: CASSYRGRGLQEQYF.

This clonotype was detected only a few times. The CDR3 nucleotides read TGCAGTGCCCAGACAGGGGTGGAGACCCAGTACTTC. This gives the protein CSAQTGVETQYF. The chain links TRBV20-1 to TRBJ2-5, with 8 bases lining up with TRBD1. The CDR3 sequence is 12 residues long. Losses at the gene ends were 6 bases for V and 5 bases for J; bases not matched to a gene: 5. Germline V gives CDR1 DFQATT, CDR2 SNEGSKA (reference sequence).

A few counts support this clonotype. The chain combines TRBV10-2 with TRBJ2-7; 8 nucleotides line up with TRBD1. V was clipped by 3 bases and J by 3 bases; unmatched bases: 1. The CDR3 covers 13 residues. Germline V lookup: CDR1 WSHSY, CDR2 SAAADI. The CDR3, as DNA: TGCGCCAGCAGTGATACAGGGGGCTACGAGCAGTACTTC. This codes for CASSDTGGYEQYF.

This chain links TRBV2 with TRBJ1-5, with D perhaps TRBD1 (5 bases). CDR3 length equals 16 residues. Trimming left V 3 bases short and J 0 bases short, with 12 bases between. Germline loops: CDR1 SNHLY, CDR2 FYNNEI. The CDR3 protein is CASSDMTARSNQPQHF. Written as DNA, the CDR3 is TGTGCCAGCAGTGACATGACAGCTCGTAGCAATCAGCCCCAGCATTTT. Based on the CDR3 plus reference TRBV2 and TRBJ1-5, the full variable domain is EPEVTQTPSHQVTQMGQEVILRCVPISNHLYFYWYRQILGQKVEFLVSFYNNEISEKSEIFDDQFSVERPDGSNFTLKIRSTKLEDSAMYFCASSDMTARSNQPQHFGDGTRLSIL.

This clonotype was counted only a few times. The gene calls are TRBV20-1 and TRBJ1-5; a weak D match, TRBD1 (5 bases). The germline V gene has CDR1 DFQATT and CDR2 SNEGSKA (reference sequence). V lost 5 bases to trimming and J lost 2 bases, with 10 bases between them. The CDR3 is 13 residues long. The CDR3: CSADGGRNQPQHF. The CDR3 DNA follows: TGCAGTGCTGATGGGGGACGCAATCAGCCCCAGCATTTT.